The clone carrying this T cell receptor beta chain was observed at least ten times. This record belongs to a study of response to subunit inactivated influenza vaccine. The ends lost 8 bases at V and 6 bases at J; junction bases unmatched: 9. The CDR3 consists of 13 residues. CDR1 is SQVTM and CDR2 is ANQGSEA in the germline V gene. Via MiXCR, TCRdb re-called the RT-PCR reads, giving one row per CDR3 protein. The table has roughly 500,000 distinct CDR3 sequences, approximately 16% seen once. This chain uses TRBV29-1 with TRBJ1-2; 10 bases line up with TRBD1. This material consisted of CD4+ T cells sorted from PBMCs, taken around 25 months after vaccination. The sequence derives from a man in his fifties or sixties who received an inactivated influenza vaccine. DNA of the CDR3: TGCAGCCTCAATGTGGGGACAGGGGATGGCTACACCTTC. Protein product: CSLNVGTGDGYTF.